The present entry profiles one TCR beta chain with its context. Its antigen is as yet unknown. No DNA is given; TCRdb re-called the 5' RACE reads and lists each CDR3 protein once. The sample has 300,000 to 500,000 distinct CDR3 sequences. This sample was taken from a study of T cells expressing NK-cell markers. Study observations and caveats: The study did not resolve the HCMV specificity of expanded NKG2C+ T cell clones.

There are 14 residues in the CDR3. Germline V gene data show CDR1 as SEHNR and CDR2 as FQNEAQ (reference sequence). The sequenced material came from blood T cells: a sorted CD56 or NKG2C T cell subset, CD4+ or CD8+ T cells, or bulk PBMC T cells (not recorded which). The sequence was collected from a woman aged 45-59 years in good health. The chain has TRBV7-9 and TRBJ2-1; TCRdb designates TRBD1, a call that cannot be tested without DNA. The CDR3 reads CASSLPLGQDEQFF.